The sequence of this T cell receptor (beta chain) was determined in a study of T cells in Graves' hyperthyroidism and ophthalmopathy. The wider study: Peripheral blood was secured at the point of initial diagnosis, before any treatment.

Trimming took 4 bases from V and 3 from J; bases not matched to a gene: 7. The CDR3 totals 15 residues. The V gene's germline CDR1 is SGHRS and CDR2 YFSETQ. This clonotype appeared many times. The target antigen is unknown. TCR beta CDR3 region amplification was performed from RNA transcripts. HTBI primers were used for first-round RT-PCR of the TCR CDR3. MiXCR, run by TCRdb on the multiplex PCR reads, gives a single entry per CDR3 protein. The data contain more than 500,000 distinct CDR3 sequences, 14% of them singletons. Whole-study findings and limits: Most clonotypes expanded in thyroid above 0.001 were likewise present in blood.

No progression to ophthalmopathy during 18 months of follow-up defined stable disease. The PBMCs were taken from around 10 ml of fresh peripheral blood. This TCR came from a woman aged 35 to 49 with Graves' hyperthyroidism. The genes are TRBV5-1 and TRBJ2-5, with 9 bases that match TRBD1. The sample consisted of blood. The CDR3: CASSPGTGSEETQYF. CDR3 DNA sequence: TGCGCCAGCAGCCCAGGGACAGGGAGCGAAGAGACCCAGTACTTC.